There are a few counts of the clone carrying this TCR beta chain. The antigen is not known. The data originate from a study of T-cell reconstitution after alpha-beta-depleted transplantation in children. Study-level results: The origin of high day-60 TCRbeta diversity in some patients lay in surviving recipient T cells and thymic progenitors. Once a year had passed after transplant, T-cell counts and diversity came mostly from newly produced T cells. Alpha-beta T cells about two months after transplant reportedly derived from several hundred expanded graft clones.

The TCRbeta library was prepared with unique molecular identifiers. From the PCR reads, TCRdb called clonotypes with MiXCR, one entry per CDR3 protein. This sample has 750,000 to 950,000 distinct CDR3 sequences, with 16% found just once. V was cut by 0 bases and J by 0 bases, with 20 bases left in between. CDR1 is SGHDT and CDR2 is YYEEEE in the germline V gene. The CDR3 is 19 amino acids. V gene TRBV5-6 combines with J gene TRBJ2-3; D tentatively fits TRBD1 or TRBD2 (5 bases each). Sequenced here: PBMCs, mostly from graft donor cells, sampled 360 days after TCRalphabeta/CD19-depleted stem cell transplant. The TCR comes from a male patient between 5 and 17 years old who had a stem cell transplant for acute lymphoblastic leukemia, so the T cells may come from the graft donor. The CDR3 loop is CASSLAVRVREPSTDTQYF. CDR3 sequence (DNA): TGTGCCAGCAGCTTGGCCGTCAGGGTAAGGGAGCCTAGCACAGATACGCAGTATTTT.